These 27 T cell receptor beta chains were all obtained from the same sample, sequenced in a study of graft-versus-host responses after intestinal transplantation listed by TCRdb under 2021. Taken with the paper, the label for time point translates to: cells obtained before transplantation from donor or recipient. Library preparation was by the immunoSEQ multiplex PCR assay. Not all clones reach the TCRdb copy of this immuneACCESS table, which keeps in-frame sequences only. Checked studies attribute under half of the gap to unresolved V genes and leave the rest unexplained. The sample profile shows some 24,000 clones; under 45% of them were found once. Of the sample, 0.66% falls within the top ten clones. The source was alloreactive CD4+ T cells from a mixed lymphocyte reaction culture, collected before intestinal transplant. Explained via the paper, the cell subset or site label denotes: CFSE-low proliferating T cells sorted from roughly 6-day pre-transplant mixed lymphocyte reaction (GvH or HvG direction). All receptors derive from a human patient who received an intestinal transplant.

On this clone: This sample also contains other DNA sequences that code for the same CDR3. In nucleotides, the CDR3 is TGCAGTGCTGGGGCTTACTACGAGCAGTACTTC. Translated: CSAGAYYEQYF. The chain employs TRBV20-1 and TRBJ2-7; D is possibly TRBD1 (5 bases). V was pared by 5 bases and J by 3 bases, with 8 bases between. CDR1 and CDR2 from the germline V gene are DFQATT and SNEGSKA (reference sequence). The CDR3 spans 11 residues.

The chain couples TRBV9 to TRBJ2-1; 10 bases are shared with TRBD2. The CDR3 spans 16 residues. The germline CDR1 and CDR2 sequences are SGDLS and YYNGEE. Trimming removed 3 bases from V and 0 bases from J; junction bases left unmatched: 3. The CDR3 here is CASSALAGSSYNEQFF. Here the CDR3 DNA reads TGTGCCAGCAGCGCACTAGCGGGAAGCTCCTACAATGAGCAGTTCTTC. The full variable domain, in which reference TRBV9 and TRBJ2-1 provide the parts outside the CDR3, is DSGVTQTPKHLITATGQRVTLRCSPRSGDLSVYWYQQSLDQGLQFLIQYYNGEERAKGNILERFSAQQFPDLHSELNLSSLELGDSALYFCASSALAGSSYNEQFFGPGTRLTVL.

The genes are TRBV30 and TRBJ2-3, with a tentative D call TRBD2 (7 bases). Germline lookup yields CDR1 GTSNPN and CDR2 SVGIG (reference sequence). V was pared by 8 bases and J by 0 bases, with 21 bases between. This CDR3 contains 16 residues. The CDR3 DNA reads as TGTGCCCGGGGGGCCTCCCGGTACTCTAGCACAGATACGCAGTATTTT. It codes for CARGASRYSSTDTQYF.

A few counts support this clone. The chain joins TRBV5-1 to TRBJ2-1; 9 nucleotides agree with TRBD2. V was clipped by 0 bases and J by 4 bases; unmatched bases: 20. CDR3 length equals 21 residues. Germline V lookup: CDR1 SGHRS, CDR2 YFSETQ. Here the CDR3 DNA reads TGCGCCAGCAGCTTGGGTGGCGTGCTGCATTTTTCGACTAGCGGATACAATGAGCAGTTCTTC. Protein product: CASSLGGVLHFSTSGYNEQFF.

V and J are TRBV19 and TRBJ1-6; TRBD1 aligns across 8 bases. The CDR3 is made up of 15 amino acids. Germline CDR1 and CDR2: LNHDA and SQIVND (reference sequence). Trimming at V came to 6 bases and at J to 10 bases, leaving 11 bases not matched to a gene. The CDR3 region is CASSSETGVGSPLHF. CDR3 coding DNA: TGTGCCAGTAGCTCCGAGACAGGGGTCGGCTCACCCCTCCACTTT.

The CDR3 loop is CASSRQNTGELFF. The CDR3 DNA is TGTGCCAGCAGCCGACAGAACACCGGGGAGCTGTTTTTT. V and J are TRBV5-4 and TRBJ2-2; no clear D gene. V was shortened by 4 bases and J by 1 base, with 5 bases between the two germline ends. The CDR3 length is 13 residues. Germline assignment: CDR1 SGHNT and CDR2 YYREEE (reference sequence).

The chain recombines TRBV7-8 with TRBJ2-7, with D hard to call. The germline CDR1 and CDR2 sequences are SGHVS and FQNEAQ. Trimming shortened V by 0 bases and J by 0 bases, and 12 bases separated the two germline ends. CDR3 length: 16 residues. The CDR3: CASSLALRTDSYEQYF. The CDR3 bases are TGTGCCAGCAGCTTAGCGCTCCGTACAGACTCCTACGAGCAGTACTTC.

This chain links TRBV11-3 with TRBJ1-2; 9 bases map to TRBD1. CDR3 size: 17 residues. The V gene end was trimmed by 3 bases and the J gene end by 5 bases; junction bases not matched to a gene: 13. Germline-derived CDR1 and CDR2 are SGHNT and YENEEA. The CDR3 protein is CASSFRDREDPGYGYTF. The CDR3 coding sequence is TGTGCCAGCAGCTTCCGGGACAGGGAGGATCCGGGGTATGGCTACACCTTC.

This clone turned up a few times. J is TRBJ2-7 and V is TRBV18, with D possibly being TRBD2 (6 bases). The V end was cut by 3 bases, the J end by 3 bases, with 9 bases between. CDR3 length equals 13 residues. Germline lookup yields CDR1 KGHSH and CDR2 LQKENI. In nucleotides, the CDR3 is TGTGCCAGCTCACCCGGGACTTTCTACGAGCAGTACTTC. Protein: CASSPGTFYEQYF.

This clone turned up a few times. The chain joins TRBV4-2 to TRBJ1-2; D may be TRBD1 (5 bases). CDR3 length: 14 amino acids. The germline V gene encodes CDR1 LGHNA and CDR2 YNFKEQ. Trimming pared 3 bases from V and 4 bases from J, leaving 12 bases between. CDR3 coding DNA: TGTGCCAGCAGCCAGGAGGGGCTGGCCTATGGCTACACCTTC. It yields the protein CASSQEGLAYGYTF.

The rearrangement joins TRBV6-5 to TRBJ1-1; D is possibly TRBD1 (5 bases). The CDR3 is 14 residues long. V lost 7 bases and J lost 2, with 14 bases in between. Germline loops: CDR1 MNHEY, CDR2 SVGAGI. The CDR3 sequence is CASINTRGNTEAFF. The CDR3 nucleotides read TGTGCCAGCATCAACACAAGGGGAAACACTGAAGCTTTCTTT.

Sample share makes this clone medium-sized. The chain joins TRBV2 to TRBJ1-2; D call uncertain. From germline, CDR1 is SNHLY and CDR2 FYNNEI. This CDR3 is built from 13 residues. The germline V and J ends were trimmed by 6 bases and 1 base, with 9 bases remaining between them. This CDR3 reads CASRRLSNYGYTF. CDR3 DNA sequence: TGTGCCAGCAGGAGACTTAGTAACTATGGCTACACCTTC.

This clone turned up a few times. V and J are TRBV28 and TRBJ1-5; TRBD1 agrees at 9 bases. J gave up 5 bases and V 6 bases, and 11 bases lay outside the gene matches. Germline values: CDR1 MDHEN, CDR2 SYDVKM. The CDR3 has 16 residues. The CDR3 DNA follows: TGTGCCAGCAGGCGAACAGGGGGCACATTTCATCAGCCCCAGCATTTT. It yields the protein CASRRTGGTFHQPQHF.

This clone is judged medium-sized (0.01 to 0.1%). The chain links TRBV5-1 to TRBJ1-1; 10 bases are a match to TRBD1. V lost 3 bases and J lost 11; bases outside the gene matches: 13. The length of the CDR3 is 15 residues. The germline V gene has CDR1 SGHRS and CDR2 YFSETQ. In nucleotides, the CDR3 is TGCGCCAGCAGCTCGACCGGGACAGGGGCGTTGAAGGCTTTCTTT. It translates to CASSSTGTGALKAFF.

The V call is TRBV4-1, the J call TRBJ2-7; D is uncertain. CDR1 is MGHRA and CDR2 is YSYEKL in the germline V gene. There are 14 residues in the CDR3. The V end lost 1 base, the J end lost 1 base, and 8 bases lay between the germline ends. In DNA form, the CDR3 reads TGCGCCAGCAGCCAAGTTGGGCGTTCCTACGAGCAGTACTTC. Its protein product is CASSQVGRSYEQYF.

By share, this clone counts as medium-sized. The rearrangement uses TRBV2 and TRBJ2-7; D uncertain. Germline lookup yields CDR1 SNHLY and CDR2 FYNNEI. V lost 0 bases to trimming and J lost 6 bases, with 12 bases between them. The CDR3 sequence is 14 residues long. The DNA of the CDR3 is TGTGCCAGCAGTGAAGCTACATTTATTTCCGAGCAGTACTTC. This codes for CASSEATFISEQYF.

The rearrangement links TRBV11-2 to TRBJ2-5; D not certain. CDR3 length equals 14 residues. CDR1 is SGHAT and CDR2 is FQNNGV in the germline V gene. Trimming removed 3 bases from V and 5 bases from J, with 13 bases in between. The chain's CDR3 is CASSFSLASETQYF. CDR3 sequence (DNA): TGTGCCAGCAGCTTTTCTTTAGCTTCGGAGACCCAGTACTTC.

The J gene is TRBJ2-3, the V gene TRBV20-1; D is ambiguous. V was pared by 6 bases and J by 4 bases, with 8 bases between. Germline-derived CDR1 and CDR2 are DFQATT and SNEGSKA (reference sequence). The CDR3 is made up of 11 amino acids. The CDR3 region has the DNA TGCAGTGCCCAACCGGCAGATACGCAGTATTTT. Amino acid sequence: CSAQPADTQYF.

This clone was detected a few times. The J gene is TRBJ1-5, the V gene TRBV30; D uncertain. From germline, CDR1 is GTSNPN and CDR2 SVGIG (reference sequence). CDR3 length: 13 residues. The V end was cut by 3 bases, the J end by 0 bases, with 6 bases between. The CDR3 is CAWSRYSNQPQHF. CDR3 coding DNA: TGTGCCTGGAGCCGGTATAGCAATCAGCCCCAGCATTTT.

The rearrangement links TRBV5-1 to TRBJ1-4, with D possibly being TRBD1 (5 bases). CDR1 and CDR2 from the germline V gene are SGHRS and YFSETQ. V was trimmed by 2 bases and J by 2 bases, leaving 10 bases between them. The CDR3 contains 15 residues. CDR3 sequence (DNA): TGCGCCAGCAGCTTAGGGGCAGGGACTAATGAAAAACTGTTTTTT. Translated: CASSLGAGTNEKLFF.

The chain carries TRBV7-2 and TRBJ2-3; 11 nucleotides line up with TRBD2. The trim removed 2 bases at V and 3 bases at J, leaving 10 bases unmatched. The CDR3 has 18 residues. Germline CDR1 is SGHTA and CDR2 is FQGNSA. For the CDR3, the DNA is TGTGCCAGCAGCTTACGTCTAGCGGGGGGTGTATGGACAGATACGCAGTATTTT. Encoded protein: CASSLRLAGGVWTDTQYF.

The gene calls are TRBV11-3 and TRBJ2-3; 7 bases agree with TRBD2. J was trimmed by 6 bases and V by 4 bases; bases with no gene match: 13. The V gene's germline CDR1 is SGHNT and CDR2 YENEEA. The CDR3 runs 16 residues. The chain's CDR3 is CASSSWTGGGGDTQYF. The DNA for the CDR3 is TGTGCCAGCAGCTCGTGGACTGGCGGGGGAGGGGATACGCAGTATTTT.

Here the CDR3 reads CASRETGTGSYEQYF. For the CDR3, the DNA is TGTGCCAGCAGGGAAACAGGGACGGGGTCCTACGAGCAGTACTTC. This rearrangement joins TRBV27 to TRBJ2-7; maybe TRBD1 (6 bases). Germline V gene data show CDR1 as MNHEY and CDR2 as SMNVEV (reference sequence). This CDR3 has 15 amino acids. V was trimmed by 6 bases and J by 1 base, leaving 16 bases between them.

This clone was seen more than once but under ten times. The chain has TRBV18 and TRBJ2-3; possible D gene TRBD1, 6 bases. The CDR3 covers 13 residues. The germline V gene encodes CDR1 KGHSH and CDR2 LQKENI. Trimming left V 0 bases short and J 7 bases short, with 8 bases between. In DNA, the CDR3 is TGTGCCAGCTCACCACCGGGACAATATACGCAGTATTTT. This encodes CASSPPGQYTQYF.

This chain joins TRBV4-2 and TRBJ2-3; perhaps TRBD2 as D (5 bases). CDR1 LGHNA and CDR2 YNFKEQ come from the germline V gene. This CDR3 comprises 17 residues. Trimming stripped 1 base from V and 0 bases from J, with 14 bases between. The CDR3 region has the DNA TGTGCCAGCAGCCAAGTATATTCGGGAACTAGCACAGATACGCAGTATTTT. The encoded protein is CASSQVYSGTSTDTQYF.

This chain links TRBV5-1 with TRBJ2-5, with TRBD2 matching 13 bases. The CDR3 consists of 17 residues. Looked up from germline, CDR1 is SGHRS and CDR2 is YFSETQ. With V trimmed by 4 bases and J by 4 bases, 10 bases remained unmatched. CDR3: CASSPGLAGAHLETQYF. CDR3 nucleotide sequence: TGCGCCAGCAGCCCCGGACTAGCGGGGGCCCATTTAGAGACCCAGTACTTC.

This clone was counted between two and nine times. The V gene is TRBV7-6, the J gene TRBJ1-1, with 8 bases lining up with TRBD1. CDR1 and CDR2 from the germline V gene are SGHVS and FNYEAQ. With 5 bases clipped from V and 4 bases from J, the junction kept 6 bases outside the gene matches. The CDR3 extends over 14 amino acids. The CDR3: CASSLQGGITEAFF. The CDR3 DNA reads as TGTGCCAGCAGCCTACAGGGGGGAATCACTGAAGCTTTCTTT.